These 17 T cell receptor beta chains originate from one sample sequenced in a study of shared T cell receptors in the human thymus. The repertoire was sequenced with immunoSEQ multiplex PCR; TCRdb's copy has only in-frame clones and lacks some. The data hold approximately 730,000 clones, with 80% to 90% observed a single time. The same data also went into a second study, on human thymus T cells.

Material: thymocytes. These receptors were taken from a girl in the first two years of life with a congenital heart defect.

The chain joins TRBV7-9 to TRBJ1-6, with D possibly being TRBD1 (6 bases). The CDR3 runs 16 residues. Trimming stripped 6 bases from V and 0 bases from J, with 12 bases between. In germline, CDR1 is SEHNR, CDR2 FQNEAQ (reference sequence). This CDR3 is CASRSGGRSYNSPLHF. The CDR3 DNA is TGTGCCAGCAGATCGGGGGGGCGCTCCTATAATTCACCCCTCCACTTT.

The rearrangement links TRBV14 to TRBJ2-5, with D possibly matching TRBD2 (5 bases). Germline V gene lookup returns CDR1 SGHDN and CDR2 FVKESK. V was cut by 8 bases and J by 2 bases, with 15 bases left in between. This CDR3 comprises 14 residues. The CDR3 spells CASASGRRQETQYF. The CDR3 coding sequence is TGTGCCAGCGCCAGCGGCAGACGTCAAGAGACCCAGTACTTC.

The chain recombines TRBV18 with TRBJ1-6; D uncertain. Looked up from germline, CDR1 is KGHSH and CDR2 is LQKENI. The CDR3 loop spans 13 amino acids. Trimming removed 5 bases from V and 5 bases from J, with 7 bases in between. The CDR3 region is CASSARNNSPLHF. CDR3 sequence (DNA): TGTGCCAGCTCAGCCAGAAATAATTCACCCCTCCACTTT.

The chain couples TRBV6-5 to TRBJ1-4; a possible D gene is TRBD1 (5 bases). CDR3 length: 15 residues. CDR1 is MNHEY and CDR2 is SVGAGI in the germline V gene. V lost 0 bases, J lost 6 bases, and 11 bases lay in between. The CDR3: CASSYSWQGDEKLFF. In DNA, the CDR3 is TGTGCCAGCAGTTACTCTTGGCAGGGCGATGAAAAACTGTTTTTT.

This chain uses TRBV27 with TRBJ2-1; 10 bases are a match to TRBD2. This CDR3 has 17 amino acids. Trimming removed 5 bases from V and 8 bases from J; junction bases left unmatched: 15. Germline loops: CDR1 MNHEY, CDR2 SMNVEV (reference sequence). The CDR3 spells CASSPERGTSVEDEQFF. In DNA, the CDR3 is TGTGCCAGCAGTCCTGAGCGGGGGACTAGCGTGGAGGATGAGCAGTTCTTC.

The chain has TRBV6-5 and TRBJ2-1; TRBD2 might be the D (5 bases). The CDR3 runs 15 residues. Trimming cost V 2 bases and J 2 bases, with 10 bases left between them. CDR1 and CDR2 from the germline V gene are MNHEY and SVGAGI. The CDR3 sequence: CASSYRGVPYNEQFF. In nucleotides, the CDR3 is TGTGCCAGCAGTTACCGGGGAGTTCCCTACAATGAGCAGTTCTTC.

This clone showed up just once. The rearrangement links TRBV4-1 to TRBJ1-1; 7 bases are shared with TRBD1. The V gene end was trimmed by 0 bases and the J gene end by 8 bases; junction bases not matched to a gene: 3. Germline-derived CDR1 and CDR2 are MGHRA and YSYEKL. The CDR3 consists of 13 residues. CDR3 region: CASSQETGREAFF. DNA for the CDR3: TGCGCCAGCAGCCAAGAGACAGGGCGGGAAGCTTTCTTT.

The chain combines TRBV5-8 with TRBJ1-5, with 8 bases fitting TRBD1. In germline, CDR1 is SGHTS, CDR2 YDEGEE. V dropped 1 base and J dropped 5; count of bases not matched to a gene: 5. CDR3 length: 15 amino acids. For the CDR3, the DNA is TGTGCCAGCAGCTTGTTGGACAGGGAGCATCAGCCCCAGCATTTT. Translation gives CASSLLDREHQPQHF.

V is TRBV5-4 and J is TRBJ2-1; the D gene is possibly TRBD1 (5 bases). The V gene's germline CDR1 is SGHNT and CDR2 YYREEE (reference sequence). Trimming stripped 0 bases from V and 8 bases from J, with 18 bases between. The CDR3 consists of 16 residues. The CDR3 here is CASSLGRQGPSDEQFF. Written as DNA, the CDR3 is TGTGCCAGCAGCTTGGGGCGGCAGGGTCCCTCGGATGAGCAGTTCTTC.

The gene calls are TRBV28 and TRBJ2-7; perhaps TRBD2 as D (5 bases). Between the trimmed V and J ends, which lost 7 bases and 3 bases, there was a span of 16 bases. Germline V gene data show CDR1 as MDHEN and CDR2 as SYDVKM. The CDR3 loop spans 14 amino acids. CDR3 nucleotide sequence: TGTGCCAGCATCGAACCGGGATCTAACTACGAGCAGTACTTC. Protein sequence: CASIEPGSNYEQYF.

This chain joins TRBV15 and TRBJ1-1; D possibly corresponds to TRBD1 (5 bases). The CDR3 spans 15 residues. Germline V lookup: CDR1 LNHNV, CDR2 YYDKDF (reference sequence). The germline V and J ends were trimmed by 5 bases and 5 bases, with 18 bases remaining between them. The CDR3 sequence: CATSCNRDWRTEAFF. CDR3 nucleotide sequence: TGTGCCACCAGCTGCAACCGGGACTGGAGAACTGAAGCTTTCTTT.

This chain joins TRBV27 and TRBJ1-1; 10 nucleotides align to TRBD1. V was clipped by 4 bases and J by 5 bases; unmatched bases: 13. The CDR3 is 17 residues long. The germline V gene encodes CDR1 MNHEY and CDR2 SMNVEV (reference sequence). The CDR3 DNA sequence: TGTGCCAGCAGTTCACGACGGACAGGGGGGAGAGAAACTGAAGCTTTCTTT. It is translated as CASSSRRTGGRETEAFF.

The chain uses TRBV15 and TRBJ1-1; D is perhaps TRBD1 (6 bases). V was trimmed by 3 bases and J by 1 base, leaving 9 bases between them. The CDR3 has 14 amino acids. Per germline, CDR1 LNHNV and CDR2 YYDKDF (reference sequence). DNA of the CDR3: TGTGCCACCAGCAGGGACAGACAGAACACTGAAGCTTTCTTT. Amino acid sequence: CATSRDRQNTEAFF.

V and J are TRBV30 and TRBJ1-3, with 7 bases identical to TRBD1. The CDR3 runs to 13 residues. With 7 bases clipped from V and 4 bases from J, the junction kept 7 bases outside the gene matches. In germline, CDR1 is GTSNPN, CDR2 SVGIG (reference sequence). For the CDR3, the DNA is TGTGCCTTCGACAGGGCGGTAGGAAACACCATATATTTT. It is translated as CAFDRAVGNTIYF.

The V and J genes are TRBV10-3 and TRBJ2-1, with 12 bases matching TRBD2. The trim removed 10 bases at V and 0 bases at J, leaving 7 bases unmatched. The CDR3 totals 16 residues. Germline assignment: CDR1 ENHRY and CDR2 SYGVKD. DNA for the CDR3: TGTGCCACCGGACTAGCGGGACACCGCTCCTACAATGAGCAGTTCTTC. It yields the protein CATGLAGHRSYNEQFF.

The rearrangement joins TRBV28 to TRBJ1-2; no firm D call. V dropped 4 bases and J dropped 0 bases, with 12 bases sitting between them. CDR3 size: 15 residues. Germline V gene lookup returns CDR1 MDHEN and CDR2 SYDVKM. Written as DNA, the CDR3 is TGTGCCAGCAGTTCCGTGGGGAGAGCTAACTATGGCTACACCTTC. It translates to CASSSVGRANYGYTF.

The V call is TRBV7-2, the J call TRBJ1-1, with 8 bases that match TRBD1. Looked up from germline, CDR1 is SGHTA and CDR2 is FQGNSA. The trim removed 6 bases at V and 6 bases at J, leaving 12 bases unmatched. This CDR3 has 15 residues. The CDR3 reads CASRPTRQGRPEAFF. The CDR3 nucleotides read TGTGCCAGCAGACCGACCCGACAGGGGAGGCCTGAAGCTTTCTTT.